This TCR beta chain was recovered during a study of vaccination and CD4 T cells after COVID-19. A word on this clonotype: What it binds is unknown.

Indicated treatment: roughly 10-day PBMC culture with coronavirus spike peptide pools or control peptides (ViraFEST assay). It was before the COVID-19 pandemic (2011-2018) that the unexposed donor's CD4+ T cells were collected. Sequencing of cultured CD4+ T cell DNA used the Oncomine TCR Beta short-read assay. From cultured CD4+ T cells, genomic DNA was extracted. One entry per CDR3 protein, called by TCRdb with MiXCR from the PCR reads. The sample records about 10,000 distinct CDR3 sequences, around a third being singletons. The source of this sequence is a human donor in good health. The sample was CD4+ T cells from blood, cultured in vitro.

The CDR3 DNA sequence: TGTGCCAGCAGTTTATGGGGTTCCGAGCAGTACTTC. Its translation is CASSLWGSEQYF. V is TRBV28 and J is TRBJ2-7, with D unclear. Trimming pared 0 bases from V and 6 bases from J, leaving 6 bases between. Germline loops: CDR1 MDHEN, CDR2 SYDVKM. The CDR3 is 12 residues long.